This T cell receptor beta chain is drawn from a study of shared clonotypes between healthy human individuals. Naive CD8 populations comprised CD45RO-negative cells positively selected for CCR7, excluding terminally differentiated effector memory CD45RA+ cells. CDR1 and CDR2 (germline): KGHSY, FQNENV. The CDR3 is 14 residues long. To note about this clone: One end of the junction does not line up with germline, which may come from a read error.

Assay execution proceeded at the deep level. The repertoire was sequenced with immunoSEQ multiplex PCR; TCRdb's copy has only in-frame clones and lacks some. The data hold around 600,000 clones, with about 98% observed a single time. The sequenced sample consisted of naive CD8+ T cells sorted from blood. This chain joins TRBV16 and TRBJ2-7; 8 bases line up with TRBD2. This clonotype originated in a man aged 25-40 years in good health. The CDR3 sequence: CASGQSGGAYEQYF. As DNA, the CDR3 is TGTGCCAGCGGCCAATCGGGGGGGGCCTACGAGCAGTACTTC.